The 10 T cell receptor beta chains given below trace back to one sample, sequenced in a study of cytomegalovirus exposure and HLA in healthy donors. The primer mix had 60 Vbeta and 13 Jbeta primers. The method was immunoSEQ multiplex PCR; TCRdb's version includes in-frame clones alone and lacks a portion of them. The data show over 200,000 clones, over 75% seen once. Sample: PBMCs. These TCRs come from a human donor in good health.

The table lists this clone with a count of one. The chain joins TRBV16 to TRBJ2-7; 11 bases map to TRBD2. Germline V CDR1 and CDR2: KGHSY, FQNENV. Trimming removed 0 bases from V and 1 base from J; junction bases left unmatched: 5. The CDR3 loop spans 17 amino acids. CDR3 region: CASSQSPASGRSYEQYF. The CDR3 coding sequence is TGTGCCAGCAGCCAATCGCCTGCTAGCGGGAGGTCCTACGAGCAGTACTTC.

The rearrangement links TRBV10-3 to TRBJ2-7; 8 bases agree with TRBD1. The CDR3 is 14 residues long. J lost 3 bases, V lost 3 bases, and 4 bases had no gene match. CDR1 is ENHRY, CDR2 SYGVKD, per germline. In nucleotides, the CDR3 is TGTGCCATCAGTGAAGACAGGGGTAACTACGAGCAGTACTTC. This sequence encodes CAISEDRGNYEQYF.

The V call is TRBV25-1, the J call TRBJ2-2; 11 bases are a match to TRBD2. Germline V gene lookup returns CDR1 MGHDK and CDR2 SYGVNS. With 2 bases clipped from V and 5 bases from J, the junction kept 1 base outside the gene matches. The CDR3 consists of 15 residues. The CDR3 loop is CASSEGLAGTGELFF. The CDR3 nucleotides are TGTGCCAGCAGTGAAGGACTAGCGGGTACCGGGGAGCTGTTTTTT.

This clone was detected only a few times. This sequence joins TRBV5-1 and TRBJ2-7; 10 bases are a match to TRBD2. The CDR3 has 16 residues. Unmatched junction bases numbered 14, after V lost 2 bases and J lost 9 bases. CDR1 and CDR2 from the germline V gene are SGHRS and YFSETQ. The CDR3 DNA is TGCGCCAGCAGCTTTAGACTAGCGGGTGCCTCTGGGTCGCAGTACTTC. Translation gives CASSFRLAGASGSQYF.

The chain links TRBV6-1 to TRBJ1-2; D uncertain. There are 14 residues in the CDR3. Trimming took 3 bases from V and 1 from J, leaving 9 bases between them. In germline, CDR1 is MNHNS, CDR2 SASEGT. The CDR3 bases are TGTGCCAGCAGTGATGGCAGACATAACTATGGCTACACCTTC. Protein product: CASSDGRHNYGYTF.

This rearrangement joins TRBV9 to TRBJ2-5, with TRBD1 identical over 11 bases. The CDR3 covers 15 residues. After removal of 3 bases from V and 5 bases from J, the junction contained 6 bases not matched to a gene. CDR1 is SGDLS, CDR2 YYNGEE, per germline. CDR3 sequence reads: CASSAGTGGVETQYF. CDR3 nucleotide sequence: TGTGCCAGCAGCGCCGGGACAGGGGGGGTGGAGACCCAGTACTTC.

V gene TRBV29-1 combines with J gene TRBJ2-3; 12 bases match TRBD2. V gave up 4 bases and J gave up 6 bases; unmatched junction bases: 8. This CDR3 has 15 amino acids. Germline values: CDR1 SQVTM, CDR2 ANQGSEA. The CDR3 DNA reads as TGCAGCGTTGTTCTAGCGGGAGGGCCCTCGGATACGCAGTATTTT. Translated: CSVVLAGGPSDTQYF.

The chain uses TRBV7-2 and TRBJ2-5; the match to TRBD2 covers 8 bases. This CDR3 is 15 amino acids long. From germline, CDR1 is SGHTA and CDR2 FQGNSA. The ends lost 4 bases at V and 5 bases at J; junction bases unmatched: 9. The CDR3 loop is CASSWALTSAETQYF. The CDR3 DNA is TGTGCCAGCAGCTGGGCCCTGACTAGCGCGGAGACCCAGTACTTC.

V is TRBV6-5 and J is TRBJ2-7, with 7 bases matching TRBD1. Trimming removed 5 bases from V and 4 bases from J; junction bases left unmatched: 8. The CDR3 loop spans 14 amino acids. The V gene's germline CDR1 is MNHEY and CDR2 SVGAGI. The CDR3 protein is CASSRDSNTYEQYF. The CDR3 region has the DNA TGTGCCAGCAGTCGGGACAGCAACACTTACGAGCAGTACTTC.

This clone turned up a few times. V usage is TRBV6-6 and J usage is TRBJ2-5, with a tentative D call TRBD1 (5 bases). Trimming removed 0 bases at V and 5 bases at J, with 10 bases between. CDR3 length: 14 residues. The V gene's germline CDR1 is MNHNY and CDR2 SVGAGI (reference sequence). In nucleotides, the CDR3 is TGTGCCAGCAGTTACTCGGGGCTCGGGGAGACCCAGTACTTC. This gives the protein CASSYSGLGETQYF.